The source of this T cell receptor beta chain is a study of T-cell reconstitution after alpha-beta-depleted transplantation in children. Study-wide points: By about two months after transplant, alpha-beta T cells reportedly arose from several hundred graft clones that had expanded. Diversity and T-cell counts at one year after transplant derived mostly from new T cells.

Unique molecular identifiers were incorporated into the prepared TCRbeta library. From the PCR reads, TCRdb called clonotypes with MiXCR, one entry per CDR3 protein. Of 150,000 to 200,000 distinct CDR3 sequences listed, roughly 6.3% were seen once; the top ten hold just over 4.5%. Ten or more counts support this clonotype. Its antigen is undetermined. The trim removed 7 bases at V and 3 bases at J, leaving 6 bases unmatched. The CDR3 extends over 14 amino acids. Looked up from germline, CDR1 is MNHEY and CDR2 is SVGAGI. The chain links TRBV6-5 to TRBJ2-1, with 7 bases fitting TRBD1. The sample consisted of PBMCs, taken before TCRalphabeta/CD19-depleted stem cell transplant. The source is a girl under three years old with combined immunodeficiency, due to receive a stem cell transplant. CDR3 region: CASNPGQIYNEQFF. Written as DNA, the CDR3 is TGTGCCAGCAACCCGGGACAGATCTACAATGAGCAGTTCTTC.